These 22 T cell receptor beta chains share one sample of origin, sequenced in a study of cytomegalovirus exposure and HLA in healthy donors. Repertoires were generated with immunoSEQ multiplex PCR, while TCRdb's copy carries only in-frame clones and drops some. The sample includes roughly 120,000 clones, around 94% of them seen just once. Sequenced: PBMCs. These receptors all stem from a woman between 18 and 30 years old in good health and CMV-seronegative.

The CDR3 loop is CASRYSGTSGSGAGELFF. In DNA form, the CDR3 reads TGCGCCAGCCGTTATTCCGGGACTAGCGGGAGTGGCGCCGGGGAGCTGTTTTTT. This sequence joins TRBV5-1 and TRBJ2-2; 14 nucleotides agree with TRBD2. The CDR3 contains 18 residues. Germline values: CDR1 SGHRS, CDR2 YFSETQ. Trimming at V came to 7 bases and at J to 6 bases, leaving 14 bases not matched to a gene. Complete variable domain (other parts from reference TRBV5-1 and TRBJ2-2): KAGVTQTPRYLIKTRGQQVTLSCSPISGHRSVSWYQQTPGQGLQFLFEYFSETQRNKGNFPGRFSGRQFSNSRSEMNVSTLELGDSALYLCASRYSGTSGSGAGELFFGEGSRLTVL.

The chain recombines TRBV29-1 with TRBJ2-7; 13 bases fit TRBD2. The CDR3 length is 14 residues. The V gene's germline CDR1 is SQVTM and CDR2 ANQGSEA. V trimming: 5 bases; J trimming: 3 bases; junction bases outside the gene matches: 4. CDR3 sequence: CSVLRLAGGYEQYF. In nucleotides, the CDR3 is TGCAGCGTTCTCCGACTAGCGGGAGGCTACGAGCAGTACTTC.

This chain uses TRBV6-1 with TRBJ2-7, with D uncertain. V was cut by 1 base and J by 0 bases, with 10 bases left in between. CDR1 and CDR2 from the germline V gene are MNHNS and SASEGT. The CDR3 contains 15 residues. Here the CDR3 DNA reads TGTGCCAGCAGTGAAGACGCAGGTAGCTCCTACGAGCAGTACTTC. It is translated as CASSEDAGSSYEQYF.

The chain uses TRBV11-2 and TRBJ2-3; D uncertain. The germline CDR1 and CDR2 sequences are SGHAT and FQNNGV. Trimming cost V 5 bases and J 2 bases, with 5 bases left between them. The CDR3 covers 12 residues. The CDR3 DNA is TGTGCCAGCAGCCAAATCACAGATACGCAGTATTTT. Its translation is CASSQITDTQYF.

The chain has TRBV4-1 and TRBJ2-5, with 15 positions matching TRBD2. The CDR3 runs to 16 residues. Unmatched junction bases numbered 7, after V lost 7 bases and J lost 4 bases. Per the germline V gene, CDR1 is MGHRA and CDR2 is YSYEKL. CDR3 amino acids: CASTSRTSGGGETQYF. The CDR3 DNA reads as TGCGCCAGCACAAGCAGGACTAGCGGGGGGGGAGAGACCCAGTACTTC.

The V call is TRBV5-1, the J call TRBJ1-1, with 7 bases lining up with TRBD1. The CDR3 totals 16 residues. Looked up from germline, CDR1 is SGHRS and CDR2 is YFSETQ. Trimming at V came to 0 bases and at J to 0 bases, leaving 5 bases not matched to a gene. CDR3 loop: CASSLGYTGVNTEAFF. The CDR3 bases are TGCGCCAGCAGCTTGGGTTATACAGGGGTGAACACTGAAGCTTTCTTT. Combining the CDR3 with reference TRBV5-1 and TRBJ1-1 gives the whole variable domain KAGVTQTPRYLIKTRGQQVTLSCSPISGHRSVSWYQQTPGQGLQFLFEYFSETQRNKGNFPGRFSGRQFSNSRSEMNVSTLELGDSALYLCASSLGYTGVNTEAFFGQGTRLTVV.

V is TRBV7-9 and J is TRBJ2-1, with 9 bases lining up with TRBD2. Germline V gene lookup returns CDR1 SEHNR and CDR2 FQNEAQ (reference sequence). The CDR3 totals 15 residues. V trimming: 6 bases; J trimming: 4 bases; junction bases outside the gene matches: 7. As DNA, the CDR3 is TGTGCCAGCAGTAGAGCGGGGGGAGGGTACAATGAGCAGTTCTTC. This gives the protein CASSRAGGGYNEQFF.

V is TRBV7-7 and J is TRBJ1-2, with a possible D match to TRBD1 (6 bases). Germline CDR1 reads SSHAT; CDR2 reads FNYEAQ (reference sequence). The CDR3 is 15 residues long. V lost 1 base and J lost 5, with 14 bases in between. The CDR3 is CASSLVGRGGYGYTF. CDR3 nucleotide sequence: TGTGCCAGCAGCTTAGTAGGCAGGGGAGGGTATGGCTACACCTTC.

As regards this clone: Other DNA sequences in the same sample also yield this CDR3. V and J are TRBV28 and TRBJ2-5, with D possibly TRBD1 on 6 matching bases. The V end lost 6 bases, the J end lost 2 bases, and 10 bases lay between the germline ends. There are 13 residues in the CDR3. Germline V gene sequence: CDR1 MDHEN, CDR2 SYDVKM. The CDR3 bases are TGTGCCAGCAGCCTCCAGGGGCAAGAGACCCAGTACTTC. Encoded protein: CASSLQGQETQYF. The full variable domain, completed using reference TRBV28 and TRBJ2-5, is DVKVTQSSRYLVKRTGEKVFLECVQDMDHENMFWYRQDPGLGLRLIYFSYDVKMKEKGDIPEGYSVSREKKERFSLILESASTNQTSMYLCASSLQGQETQYFGPGTRLLVL.

The rearrangement links TRBV4-1 to TRBJ2-7; weak D call: TRBD1 (5 bases). Germline V CDR1 and CDR2: MGHRA, YSYEKL. This CDR3 contains 17 residues. The germline V and J ends were trimmed by 3 bases and 1 base, with 19 bases remaining between them. This chain's CDR3 is CASSHPRDGSKSYEQYF. In DNA form, the CDR3 reads TGCGCCAGCAGCCATCCCAGGGATGGGTCGAAATCCTACGAGCAGTACTTC.

V usage is TRBV5-5 and J usage is TRBJ2-5; 8 bases line up with TRBD2. CDR3 length equals 16 residues. Per the germline V gene, CDR1 is SGHKS and CDR2 is YYEKEE (reference sequence). Trimming removed 4 bases from V and 5 bases from J; junction bases left unmatched: 13. Here the CDR3 reads CASSMGGGLGWETQYF. CDR3 in DNA: TGTGCCAGCAGCATGGGGGGGGGACTAGGGTGGGAGACCCAGTACTTC.

This clone was seen only once. V gene TRBV5-8 combines with J gene TRBJ2-7, with 7 bases that match TRBD1. The CDR3 runs to 14 residues. Germline assignment: CDR1 SGHTS and CDR2 YDEGEE. The trim removed 0 bases at V and 5 bases at J, leaving 5 bases unmatched. The CDR3 sequence is CASSLGQGFNEQYF. The CDR3 DNA follows: TGTGCCAGCAGCTTGGGACAGGGTTTCAACGAGCAGTACTTC. Full variable domain (outside the CDR3, taken from reference TRBV5-8 and TRBJ2-7): EAGVTQSPTHLIKTRGQQATLRCSPISGHTSVYWYQQALGLGLQFLLWYDEGEERNRGNFPPRFSGRQFPNYSSELNVNALELEDSALYLCASSLGQGFNEQYFGPGTRLTVT.

The chain joins TRBV5-1 to TRBJ1-4; 10 bases line up with TRBD1. Germline lookup yields CDR1 SGHRS and CDR2 YFSETQ. The CDR3 is made up of 16 amino acids. Unmatched junction bases numbered 8, after V lost 4 bases and J lost 5 bases. CDR3 bases: TGCGCCAGCAGCCTGACGTCGGGACAGGGGAATGAAAAACTGTTTTTT. Its translation is CASSLTSGQGNEKLFF.

The rearrangement joins TRBV5-1 to TRBJ2-5, with D tentatively TRBD2 (5 bases). Between the trimmed V and J ends, which lost 2 bases and 1 base, there was a span of 9 bases. The CDR3 totals 14 residues. Germline lookup yields CDR1 SGHRS and CDR2 YFSETQ. Here the CDR3 DNA reads TGCGCCAGCAGCTTTGGTAGCGCCCAAGAGACCCAGTACTTC. This gives the protein CASSFGSAQETQYF.

The V gene is TRBV5-6, the J gene TRBJ2-5; D may be TRBD2 (6 bases). This CDR3 region has 13 residues. V was shortened by 4 bases and J by 1 base, with 8 bases between the two germline ends. CDR1 and CDR2 (germline): SGHDT, YYEEEE. In DNA, the CDR3 is TGTGCCAGCAGCAGGCGGGGCCAAGAGACCCAGTACTTC. As protein: CASSRRGQETQYF.

The chain employs TRBV27 and TRBJ2-7; 8 bases fit TRBD1. From germline, CDR1 is MNHEY and CDR2 SMNVEV (reference sequence). The ends lost 3 bases at V and 1 base at J; junction bases unmatched: 5. This CDR3 is built from 15 residues. The CDR3 DNA sequence: TGTGCCAGCAGTTTTTCAGGGGGCGTATCCTACGAGCAGTACTTC. It is translated as CASSFSGGVSYEQYF.

This clone occurred once. J is TRBJ2-4 and V is TRBV7-2; D is uncertain. The CDR3 covers 12 residues. V was pared by 3 bases and J by 5 bases, with 5 bases between. Germline loops: CDR1 SGHTA, CDR2 FQGNSA. The CDR3 DNA reads as TGTGCCAGCAGCTTCTACGAAAACATTCAGTACTTC. It codes for CASSFYENIQYF.

The chain recombines TRBV28 with TRBJ2-3, with 7 bases fitting TRBD1. The CDR3 totals 13 residues. The V segment lost 6 bases and the J segment 1 base; nucleotides outside the gene matches: 1. Germline values: CDR1 MDHEN, CDR2 SYDVKM. The DNA of the CDR3 is TGTGCCAGCAGCACAGGGGGCACAGATACGCAGTATTTT. It codes for CASSTGGTDTQYF.

This chain joins TRBV30 and TRBJ1-6; tentatively, D is TRBD1 (5 bases). This CDR3 comprises 13 residues. V lost 5 bases, J lost 4 bases, and 9 bases lay in between. The V gene's germline CDR1 is GTSNPN and CDR2 SVGIG (reference sequence). CDR3 in DNA: TGTGCCTGGGGGGCAGATTATAATTCACCCCTCCACTTT. Encoded protein: CAWGADYNSPLHF.

V is TRBV18 and J is TRBJ2-7, with TRBD1 identical over 7 bases. Trimming cost V 3 bases and J 2 bases; bases outside gene matches: 13. Germline V gene lookup returns CDR1 KGHSH and CDR2 LQKENI. CDR3 length: 17 residues. CDR3 residues: CASSPIKETGNPYEQYF. Here the CDR3 DNA reads TGTGCCAGCTCACCGATAAAGGAGACAGGGAATCCCTACGAGCAGTACTTC.

The V gene is TRBV4-1, the J gene TRBJ1-6; the D is unclear. The CDR3 runs 15 residues. Per the germline V gene, CDR1 is MGHRA and CDR2 is YSYEKL. V lost 2 bases and J 7 bases, leaving 12 bases between the germline ends. The CDR3 here is CASSQRWTGNSPLHF. In nucleotides, the CDR3 is TGCGCCAGCAGCCAACGTTGGACGGGGAATTCACCCCTCCACTTT.

The gene calls are TRBV2 and TRBJ1-5; D is perhaps TRBD1 (6 bases). CDR1 and CDR2 from the germline V gene are SNHLY and FYNNEI. Trimming removed 6 bases from V and 10 bases from J, with 16 bases in between. CDR3 length: 13 residues. This chain's CDR3 is CASRGGPGHPQHF. CDR3 nucleotide sequence: TGTGCCAGCAGGGGGGGGCCCGGTCATCCCCAGCATTTT.